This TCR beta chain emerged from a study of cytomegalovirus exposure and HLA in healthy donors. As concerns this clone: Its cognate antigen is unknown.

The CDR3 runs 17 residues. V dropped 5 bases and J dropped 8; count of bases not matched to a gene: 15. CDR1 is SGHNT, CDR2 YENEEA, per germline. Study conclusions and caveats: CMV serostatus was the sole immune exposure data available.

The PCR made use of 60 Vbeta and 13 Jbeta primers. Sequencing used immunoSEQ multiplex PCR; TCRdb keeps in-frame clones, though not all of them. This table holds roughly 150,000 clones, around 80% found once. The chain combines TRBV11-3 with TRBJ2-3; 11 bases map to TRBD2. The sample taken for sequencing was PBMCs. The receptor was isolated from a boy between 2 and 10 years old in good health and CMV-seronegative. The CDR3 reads CASSRQTPGLAASTQYF. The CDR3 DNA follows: TGTGCCAGCAGCCGGCAAACTCCGGGACTAGCGGCCAGTACGCAGTATTTT.